The 14 T cell receptor beta chains below all came from one sample that was sequenced in a study of CD8+ T cells in alopecia areata. TCR sequencing used cDNA made by reverse transcription of extracted RNA. This table comes from immunoSEQ multiplex PCR, and its TCRdb copy is limited to in-frame clones, with some not included. The sample has 65,000 to 95,000 clones; approximately 50% are singletons. The sample consisted of NKG2D-high CD8+ T cells sorted from blood. The receptors originated from a human donor with alopecia areata.

The chain links TRBV4-1 to TRBJ2-5; no reliable D call. V was cut by 6 bases and J by 7 bases, with 9 bases left in between. The CDR3 runs 11 residues. CDR1 is MGHRA, CDR2 YSYEKL, per germline. CDR3 DNA: TGCGCCAGCAGTGGGCCGGGGACCCAGTACTTC. It yields the protein CASSGPGTQYF.

This chain joins TRBV5-1 and TRBJ2-2; maybe TRBD1 (6 bases). The CDR3 is 14 residues long. Germline V lookup: CDR1 SGHRS, CDR2 YFSETQ. The germline V and J ends were trimmed by 4 bases and 4 bases, with 11 bases remaining between them. This CDR3 is CASSETGSTGELFF. DNA of the CDR3: TGCGCCAGCAGCGAAACAGGGTCCACCGGGGAGCTGTTTTTT.

The rearrangement joins TRBV29-1 to TRBJ2-7; 7 positions match TRBD2. The CDR3 loop spans 13 amino acids. Germline values: CDR1 SQVTM, CDR2 ANQGSEA. With 5 bases clipped from V and 0 bases from J, the junction kept 4 bases outside the gene matches. The CDR3 here is CSVHLAASYEQYF. The CDR3 DNA reads as TGCAGCGTTCACCTAGCGGCCTCCTACGAGCAGTACTTC.

The chain joins TRBV28 to TRBJ2-7, with D perhaps TRBD2 (6 bases). Trimming removed 4 bases from V and 2 bases from J, with 9 bases in between. The CDR3 sequence is 13 residues long. The V gene's germline CDR1 is MDHEN and CDR2 SYDVKM. The CDR3 protein is CASSWRGAYEQYF. CDR3 DNA sequence: TGTGCCAGCAGTTGGCGGGGTGCCTACGAGCAGTACTTC.

This clone came up a few times. The chain recombines TRBV7-9 with TRBJ1-2, with 7 bases matching TRBD1. The V gene's germline CDR1 is SEHNR and CDR2 FQNEAQ (reference sequence). This CDR3 is 15 amino acids long. V shed 4 bases, J shed 6 bases, and the junction held 11 bases outside the gene matches. This chain's CDR3 is CASSYPGQMFHGYTF. CDR3 nucleotides: TGTGCCAGCAGCTATCCGGGACAGATGTTCCATGGCTACACCTTC.

This chain links TRBV25-1 with TRBJ2-7; 7 bases agree with TRBD1. Germline CDR1 reads MGHDK; CDR2 reads SYGVNS. J lost 3 bases, V lost 4 bases, and 3 bases had no gene match. This CDR3 spans 13 amino acids. The CDR3 DNA follows: TGTGCCAGCAGTGTGGGGACAGACTACGAGCAGTACTTC. Translation: CASSVGTDYEQYF.

The chain recombines TRBV5-4 with TRBJ2-3; perhaps TRBD1 as D (5 bases). Germline V gene sequence: CDR1 SGHNT, CDR2 YYREEE (reference sequence). This CDR3 is 12 amino acids long. The ends were cut back, 3 bases at V and 9 bases at J, with 11 bases in the middle. The CDR3 here is CASSSGGATQYF. As DNA, the CDR3 is TGTGCCAGCAGCTCAGGTGGGGCCACGCAGTATTTT.

The chain recombines TRBV5-1 with TRBJ2-3, with D tentatively TRBD2 (6 bases). There are 15 residues in the CDR3. V was trimmed by 0 bases and J by 4 bases, leaving 12 bases between them. Germline CDR1 is SGHRS and CDR2 is YFSETQ. The CDR3 here is CASSLGGGYPDTQYF. CDR3 nucleotide sequence: TGCGCCAGCAGCTTGGGTGGAGGGTATCCAGATACGCAGTATTTT.

This chain connects TRBV9 to TRBJ2-7; either TRBD1 or TRBD2 may supply D (6 bases each). The CDR3 consists of 14 residues. CDR1 is SGDLS and CDR2 is YYNGEE in the germline V gene. V lost 2 bases and J lost 2, with 11 bases in between. CDR3 sequence reads: CASSVEGDTYEQYF. The DNA of the CDR3 is TGTGCCAGCAGCGTGGAGGGGGATACCTACGAGCAGTACTTC.

CDR3 amino acids: CASSLPGPRDTQYF. The CDR3 DNA reads TGTGCCAGCAGCTTACCTGGACCCCGCGATACGCAGTATTTT. The chain is built from TRBV7-9 and TRBJ2-3; D ambiguous. The CDR3 runs to 14 residues. V was clipped by 2 bases and J by 6 bases, with 12 bases between them. Germline CDR1 is SEHNR and CDR2 is FQNEAQ (reference sequence).

The chain has TRBV29-1 and TRBJ2-7; 7 bases are a match to TRBD1. The trim removed 7 bases at V and 5 bases at J, leaving 2 bases unmatched. CDR3 length: 10 amino acids. Germline V gene data show CDR1 as SQVTM and CDR2 as ANQGSEA. The CDR3 DNA reads TGCAGCGGGGACAGCCACGAGCAGTACTTC. Amino acids: CSGDSHEQYF.

The chain is built from TRBV6-5 and TRBJ1-1; no clear D gene. The ends were cut back, 7 bases at V and 7 bases at J, with 10 bases in the middle. Germline V gives CDR1 MNHEY, CDR2 SVGAGI. This CDR3 is 11 amino acids long. This chain's CDR3 is CASNLGREAFF. The CDR3 bases are TGTGCCAGCAACCTAGGCCGTGAAGCTTTCTTT.

This rearrangement joins TRBV30 to TRBJ2-1; no definite D call. Trimming removed 2 bases from V and 10 bases from J, with 12 bases in between. This CDR3 contains 12 residues. Germline loops: CDR1 GTSNPN, CDR2 SVGIG (reference sequence). CDR3 bases: TGTGCCTGGAGTTCTGCCCGTTTGGAGCAGTTCTTC. It codes for CAWSSARLEQFF.

The chain couples TRBV5-6 to TRBJ2-1, with 14 bases fitting TRBD2. Germline assignment: CDR1 SGHDT and CDR2 YYEEEE. With V trimmed by 5 bases and J by 4 bases, 5 bases remained unmatched. The CDR3 runs to 16 residues. The CDR3 coding sequence is TGTGCCAGCAGATGGGGACTAGCGGGAGTTTACAATGAGCAGTTCTTC. It is translated as CASRWGLAGVYNEQFF.